This T cell receptor beta chain was sequenced in a study of control samples from healthy donors and cancer patients (dated by TCRdb to about 2020). Libraries came from the immunoSEQ multiplex PCR assay. TCRdb obtained this table from immuneACCESS and retained in-frame rearrangements with V and J assigned. These tables miss some clones; where compared with another copy, unresolved V genes account for less than half of the shortfall, and the remainder is unexplained. This sample has some 130,000 clones in its table, and more than 90% of those were observed once. Together, the top ten hold around 5.1% of the sample. Via the germline V gene, CDR1 is ENHRY and CDR2 SYGVKD. Germline trimming: 2 bases from V, 5 bases from J; junction bases outside gene matches: 9. The CDR3 runs 17 residues from the cysteine to the phenylalanine. Only the CDR3 DNA stays, 51 bases, in frame from base 1. Details on this clone: Its recognized antigen is unknown. No much larger clonotype is one base removed from it; base qualities were not supplied.

The rearrangement joined TRBV10-3 to TRBJ1-5; TRBD1 agrees with 10 junctional bases. This receptor was taken from a man between 18 and 35 years old in good health. Sequencing was carried out using blood. The nucleotides read TGTGCCATCAGTGAGGGGCCGTCGACAGGGGGCCATCAGCCCCAGCATTTT. The translation is CAISEGPSTGGHQPQHF.